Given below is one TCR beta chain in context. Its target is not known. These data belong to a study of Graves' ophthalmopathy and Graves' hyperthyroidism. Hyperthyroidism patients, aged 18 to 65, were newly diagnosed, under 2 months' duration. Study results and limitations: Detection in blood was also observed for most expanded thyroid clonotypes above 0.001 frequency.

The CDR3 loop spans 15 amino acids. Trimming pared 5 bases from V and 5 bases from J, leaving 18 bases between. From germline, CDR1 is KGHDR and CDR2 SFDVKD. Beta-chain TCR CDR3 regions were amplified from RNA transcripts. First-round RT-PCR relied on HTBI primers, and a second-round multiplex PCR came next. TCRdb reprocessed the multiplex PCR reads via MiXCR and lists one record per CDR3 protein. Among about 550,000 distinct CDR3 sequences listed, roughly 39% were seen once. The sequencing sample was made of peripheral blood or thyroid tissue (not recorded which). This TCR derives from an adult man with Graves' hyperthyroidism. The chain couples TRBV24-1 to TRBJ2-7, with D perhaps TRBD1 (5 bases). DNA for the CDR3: TGTGCCACCAGTGGTGGGGCAGGGTGGACCGACGAGCAGTACTTC. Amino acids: CATSGGAGWTDEQYF.